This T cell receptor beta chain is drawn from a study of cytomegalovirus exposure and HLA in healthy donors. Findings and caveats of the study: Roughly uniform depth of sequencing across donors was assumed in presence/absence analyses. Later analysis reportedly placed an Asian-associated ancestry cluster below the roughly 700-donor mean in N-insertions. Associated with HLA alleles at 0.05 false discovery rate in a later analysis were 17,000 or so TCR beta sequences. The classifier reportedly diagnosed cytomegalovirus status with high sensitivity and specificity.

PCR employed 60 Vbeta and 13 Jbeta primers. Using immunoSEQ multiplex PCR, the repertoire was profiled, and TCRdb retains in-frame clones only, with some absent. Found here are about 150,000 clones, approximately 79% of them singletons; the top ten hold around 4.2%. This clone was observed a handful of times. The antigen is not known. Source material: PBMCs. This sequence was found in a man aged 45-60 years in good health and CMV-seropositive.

The CDR3: CASSLAGGQGLDEQYF. CDR3 bases: TGCGCCAGCAGCTTGGCCGGGGGACAGGGGTTGGACGAGCAGTACTTC. The chain carries TRBV5-1 and TRBJ2-7; TRBD1 matches at 10 bases. This CDR3 spans 16 amino acids. V lost 0 bases, J lost 5 bases, and 8 bases stayed unmatched. The germline V gene has CDR1 SGHRS and CDR2 YFSETQ.